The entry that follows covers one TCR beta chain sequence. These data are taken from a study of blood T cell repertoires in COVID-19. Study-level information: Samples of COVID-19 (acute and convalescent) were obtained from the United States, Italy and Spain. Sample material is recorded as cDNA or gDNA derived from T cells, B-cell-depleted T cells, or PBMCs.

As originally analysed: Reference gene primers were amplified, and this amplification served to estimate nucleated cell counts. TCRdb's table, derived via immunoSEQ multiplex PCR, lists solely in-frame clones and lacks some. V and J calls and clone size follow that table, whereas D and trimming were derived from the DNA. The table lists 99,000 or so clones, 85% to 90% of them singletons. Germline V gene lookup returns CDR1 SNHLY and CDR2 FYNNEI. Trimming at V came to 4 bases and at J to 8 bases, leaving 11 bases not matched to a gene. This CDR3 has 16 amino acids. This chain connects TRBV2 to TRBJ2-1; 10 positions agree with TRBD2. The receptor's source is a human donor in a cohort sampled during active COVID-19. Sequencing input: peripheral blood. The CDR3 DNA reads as TGTGCCAGCAGTGGGGAGAGCGGGAGGGCTTGGTATGAGCAGTTCTTC. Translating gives CASSGESGRAWYEQFF.